The rows below give T cell receptor beta chains drawn from one sample of a study of cytomegalovirus exposure and HLA in healthy donors. Using immunoSEQ multiplex PCR, the repertoire was profiled, and TCRdb retains in-frame clones only, with some absent. Among 95,000 to 150,000 clones listed, roughly 80% were seen once. The sequencing input was PBMCs. The origin of the receptors is a female donor in good health and CMV-seropositive. The conserved cysteine and the conserved F or W are not part of the CDR3 here. A D gene is named only where the DNA matches it firmly. Not every row has a clone size; where given, it reads once, few, many or a size class.

d_gene	v_gene	j_gene	abundance	CDR3aa
TRBD1	TRBV30	TRBJ1-5	.	AWSLQGGVQPQH
.	TRBV5-1	TRBJ1-6	.	ASKISPGSYNSPLH
TRBD1	TRBV2	TRBJ1-2	.	ASSTTGVYGYT
TRBD1	TRBV6-6	TRBJ1-4	.	ASSYTDRVEKLF
.	TRBV28	TRBJ2-1	.	ASSAPGLGNEQF
.	TRBV4-3	TRBJ1-4	.	ASSQGVDTWSLF
TRBD2	TRBV5-1	TRBJ2-1	.	ASSLGLAGGNEQF
.	TRBV4-2	TRBJ1-5	.	ASSFSRDTSNQPQH
TRBD1	TRBV2	TRBJ2-3	.	ARGQRKDTQY
.	TRBV4-3	TRBJ2-1	.	ASSQDGSFSSYNEQF
.	TRBV7-2	TRBJ1-2	.	ASSLPGLPGGYT
TRBD2	TRBV5-1	TRBJ2-7	few	ASSLGASGGGTVYEQY
.	TRBV19	TRBJ1-4	.	ATEGLPEKEKLF
TRBD2	TRBV7-2	TRBJ2-3	.	ASSLFDNSGRGRTDTQY
.	TRBV6-1	TRBJ2-5	.	ASQGRETQY
.	TRBV7-8	TRBJ1-3	.	ASSNIRGSSGNTIY
TRBD1	TRBV7-9	TRBJ1-5	.	ASSPITGGQPQH
.	TRBV28	TRBJ1-2	.	ASSSSATKRYT
.	TRBV5-1	TRBJ1-3	.	ASSAGDSGNTIY
.	TRBV10-3	TRBJ2-1	.	AISELGPGNNEQF
TRBD2	TRBV5-1	TRBJ2-5	few	ASSLAPTSGGKGETQY
TRBD1	TRBV6-5	TRBJ2-7	once	ASSEQGNEQY
TRBD1	TRBV7-9	TRBJ1-2	.	ASSAGQIRGYT
TRBD1	TRBV7-3	TRBJ1-4	many	AGRQGLGQDEKLF
.	TRBV19	TRBJ2-7	.	ASSRAGQVNSYEQY
TRBD1	TRBV28	TRBJ2-1	.	ASSSLYKQGNRNEQF
TRBD2	TRBV19	TRBJ2-7	once	ASWGGVPEVEQY
.	TRBV5-1	TRBJ1-1	.	ASSGGHDAIEAF
.	TRBV25-1	TRBJ1-2	.	ASSLGPGNYGYT
.	TRBV7-8	TRBJ2-5	.	ASRPGAQETQY
.	TRBV18	TRBJ1-6	.	ASSLPGSSYNSPLH
.	TRBV5-6	TRBJ1-4	.	ASSLVGASNEKLF
.	TRBV7-2	TRBJ1-5	.	ASSYREYNQPQH
.	TRBV2	TRBJ2-3	few	ASSESEGITDTQY
.	TRBV15	TRBJ2-5	.	ATSSGRGIETQY
.	TRBV6-5	TRBJ1-2	.	ASRRTVGEGYGYT
.	TRBV27	TRBJ2-2	.	ASSFSGGELF
.	TRBV6-4	TRBJ2-1	.	ASSLAAGSNEQF
TRBD1	TRBV7-9	TRBJ2-2	few	ASSSGGRREHRGAV
.	TRBV28	TRBJ1-2	.	ATNREGSYGYT
TRBD2	TRBV5-1	TRBJ2-1	.	ASSLGTSGGYEQF
.	TRBV7-2	TRBJ2-2	.	ASSVLNTGELF
.	TRBV30	TRBJ2-7	.	AWRKGDEQY
TRBD1	TRBV7-4	TRBJ1-3	.	ASPGTASISSGNTIY
.	TRBV5-4	TRBJ2-3	.	ATHAGQVSTDTQY
TRBD2	TRBV18	TRBJ2-7	.	ASSPSGTYEQY
.	TRBV5-1	TRBJ2-3	.	ASKTGEADTQY